This T cell receptor beta chain was found in a study of cytomegalovirus exposure and HLA in healthy donors. Study overall: In a later analysis, it was reported that the roughly 130 validation repertoires had been produced on the same platform as the 666 repertoires belonging to the first cohort.

The donors were members of the validation cohort comprising some 130 subjects, separate from the approximately 630-subject first cohort. CDR3 length: 16 residues. Germline CDR1 and CDR2: SGHAT and FQNNGV. The V and J ends lost 2 bases and 5 bases respectively, with 17 bases between them. Profiling relied on immunoSEQ multiplex PCR, and the TCRdb table lists in-frame clones only, not all of them. The table has under 150,000 clones, 70% to 90% seen once. In regard to this clone: Its specificity is not known.

Study results and caveats: Among TCR sequences, most were rare, though some public TCRs appeared in many donors. Cytomegalovirus association was assigned to over 150 TCR beta chains.

Sequencing input: PBMCs. This sequence was found in a man in his late teens or twenties in good health and CMV-seropositive. The rearrangement links TRBV11-2 to TRBJ2-3; a possible D gene is TRBD1 (6 bases). CDR3 region: CASSLIGGGHLDTQYF. DNA for the CDR3: TGTGCCAGCAGCTTAATAGGGGGTGGGCACCTAGATACGCAGTATTTT.